This T cell receptor beta chain was documented in a study of blood T cell repertoires in COVID-19. As for the study in general: The origin of the acute and convalescent COVID-19 samples was the United States, Italy and Spain. The analysed material was cDNA or gDNA that came from T cells, B-cell-depleted T cells, or PBMCs.

This CDR3 comprises 15 residues. The germline gives CDR1 WNHNN, CDR2 SYGVQD (reference sequence). V gave up 5 bases and J gave up 8 bases; unmatched junction bases: 13. In the source study's methods: Estimates of nucleated cell counts were drawn from the amplification of reference gene primers. Only in-frame clones appear in the TCRdb table, and some are missing; sequencing was by immunoSEQ multiplex PCR. Clone size and the V and J calls come from that table; the DNA yielded D and trimming. The repertoire has about 350,000 clones, roughly 89% of them found once; the top ten carry around 4%. Seattle-derived patients entered the study during active infection and were followed longitudinally.

The chain links TRBV10-1 to TRBJ1-1; TRBD1 matches at 8 bases. The source is a woman between 55 and 75 years old with COVID-19, enrolled during active disease. Source material: peripheral blood. CDR3 sequence reads: CASSPLTGVSTEAFF. The CDR3 nucleotides are TGCGCCAGCAGTCCCTTGACAGGGGTATCCACCGAAGCTTTCTTT.